This T cell receptor beta chain was profiled in a study of T cell responses to AZD1222 COVID-19 vaccine. Germline loops: CDR1 MDHEN, CDR2 SYDVKM. Trimming removed 5 bases from V and 1 base from J, with 17 bases in between. The CDR3 length is 16 residues. Profiling relied on immunoSEQ multiplex PCR, and the TCRdb table lists in-frame clones only, not all of them. This sample has about 160,000 clones, with 88% found just once. General study results and limits: Of spike-specific TCRs, nearly half reportedly target regions left unmutated in variants. It should be noted that donors were predominantly white British and more often female, and clonal diversity was possibly underestimated.

Second-dose recipients at about 4 or about 12 weeks were treated as one pooled group. In regard to this clone: Its specificity is unknown.

Specimen: peripheral blood, collected 28 days after the second AZD1222 dose. The clonotype comes from an adult who received the AZD1222 COVID-19 vaccine. V and J are TRBV28 and TRBJ1-1; tentatively, D is TRBD1 (5 bases). The CDR3 protein is CASSPDGRGGNTEAFF. CDR3 DNA: TGTGCCAGCAGTCCCGACGGGCGGGGCGGGAACACTGAAGCTTTCTTT.